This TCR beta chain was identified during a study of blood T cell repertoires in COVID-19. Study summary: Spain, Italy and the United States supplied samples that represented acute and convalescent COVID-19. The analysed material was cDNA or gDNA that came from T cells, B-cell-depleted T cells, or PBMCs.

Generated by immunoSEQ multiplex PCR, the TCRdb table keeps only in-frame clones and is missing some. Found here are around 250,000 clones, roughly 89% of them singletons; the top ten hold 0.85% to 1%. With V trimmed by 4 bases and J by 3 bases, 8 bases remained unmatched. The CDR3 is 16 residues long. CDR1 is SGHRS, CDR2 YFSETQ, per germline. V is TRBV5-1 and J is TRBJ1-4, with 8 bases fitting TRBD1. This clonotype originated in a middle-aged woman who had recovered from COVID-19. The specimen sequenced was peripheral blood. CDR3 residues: CASSEVPGQANEKLFF. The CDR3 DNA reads TGCGCCAGCAGCGAGGTACCGGGACAGGCTAATGAAAAACTGTTTTTT.